Sequencing of this T cell receptor beta chain was carried out in a study of cytomegalovirus exposure and HLA in healthy donors. The PCR employed 60 Vbeta primers together with 13 Jbeta primers. Some clones are missing from TCRdb's copy, which holds only in-frame ones; the method was immunoSEQ multiplex PCR. The data show 40,000 to 55,000 clones, 65% to 80% seen once. The specimen was PBMCs. The TCR sequence derives from a woman between 50 and 59 years old in good health and CMV-seronegative.

CDR3 in amino acids: CASSQDLAGLETQYF. The CDR3 nucleotides are TGTGCCAGCAGCCAAGATCTCGCAGGGTTGGAGACCCAGTACTTC. J is TRBJ2-5 and V is TRBV14; tentative D call: TRBD1 (5 bases). The CDR3 is 15 residues long. Trimming removed 0 bases from V and 5 bases from J, with 13 bases in between. The germline V gene has CDR1 SGHDN and CDR2 FVKESK. Filled out from reference TRBV14 and TRBJ2-5, the complete variable domain reads EAGVTQFPSHSVIEKGQTVTLRCDPISGHDNLYWYRRVMGKEIKFLLHFVKESKQDESGMPNNRFLAERTGGTYSTLKVQPAELEDSGVYFCASSQDLAGLETQYFGPGTRLLVL.